This passage covers 9 T cell receptor beta chains from one sample sequenced in a study of T cells in Graves' hyperthyroidism and ophthalmopathy. RNA transcripts were the template for amplifying TCR beta CDR3 regions. During a first-round RT-PCR of the TCR CDR3, the HTBI primer set was used. TCRdb ran MiXCR on the multiplex PCR reads and lists one entry per CDR3 protein. The table lists some 700,000 distinct CDR3 sequences, 15% to 20% of them singletons. Sequencing was carried out using blood. These receptors originate from a man aged 45-65 years with Graves' hyperthyroidism.

The V call is TRBV27, the J call TRBJ1-5; no reliable D call. Trimming stripped 0 bases from V and 0 bases from J, with 9 bases between. Germline V lookup: CDR1 MNHEY, CDR2 SMNVEV (reference sequence). The CDR3 length is 16 residues. CDR3 loop: CASSLSGDYSNQPQHF. CDR3 DNA: TGTGCCAGCAGTTTATCCGGAGACTATAGCAATCAGCCCCAGCATTTT.

This clonotype occurred many times. V gene TRBV30 combines with J gene TRBJ1-2; tentative D call: TRBD1 (6 bases). V was pared by 7 bases and J by 8 bases, with 14 bases between. In germline, CDR1 is GTSNPN, CDR2 SVGIG (reference sequence). CDR3 length: 11 residues. The CDR3: CAYQTDSGYTF. CDR3 sequence (DNA): TGTGCCTACCAGACGGACAGCGGCTACACCTTC. Filled out from reference TRBV30 and TRBJ1-2, the complete variable domain reads SQTIHQWPATLVQPVGSPLSLECTVEGTSNPNLYWYRQAAGRGLQLLFYSVGIGQISSEVPQNLSASRPQDRQFILSSKKLLLSDSGFYLCAYQTDSGYTFGSGTRLTVV.

This clonotype showed up many times. This chain uses TRBV2 with TRBJ2-5; a possible D gene is TRBD2 (6 bases). Germline lookup yields CDR1 SNHLY and CDR2 FYNNEI. There are 16 residues in the CDR3. Trimming removed 2 bases from V and 0 bases from J, with 13 bases in between. CDR3 in amino acids: CASSESRGWYQETQYF. The CDR3 DNA is TGTGCCAGCAGTGAAAGCCGGGGGTGGTACCAAGAGACCCAGTACTTC.

This clonotype occurred many times. The rearrangement links TRBV19 to TRBJ1-1; no reliable D call. This CDR3 spans 14 amino acids. Germline V gives CDR1 LNHDA, CDR2 SQIVND (reference sequence). Trimming cost V 6 bases and J 0 bases, with 11 bases left between them. CDR3 in DNA: TGTGCCAGTAGACTGACACCAATGAACACTGAAGCTTTCTTT. Amino acids: CASRLTPMNTEAFF.

This clonotype appeared many times. The chain uses TRBV24-1 and TRBJ2-3; 10 positions match TRBD2. The ends lost 4 bases at V and 2 bases at J; junction bases unmatched: 14. Germline CDR1 and CDR2: KGHDR and SFDVKD. The CDR3 totals 19 residues. CDR3 nucleotide sequence: TGTGCCACCAGTGACAGATCCCTAGCGGGGGCGCATCACACAGATACGCAGTATTTT. Its protein is CATSDRSLAGAHHTDTQYF.

The chain uses TRBV7-9 and TRBJ2-7; 7 nucleotides line up with TRBD2. The V segment lost 2 bases and the J segment 4 bases; nucleotides outside the gene matches: 5. Per the germline V gene, CDR1 is SEHNR and CDR2 is FQNEAQ (reference sequence). CDR3 length: 14 residues. The CDR3 nucleotides are TGTGCCAGCAGCTTATCAGCGGGGAGATACGAGCAGTACTTC. It codes for CASSLSAGRYEQYF.

This clonotype has a count of ten or more. The gene calls are TRBV29-1 and TRBJ2-7; 8 bases are shared with TRBD1. The CDR3 runs 15 residues. Germline CDR1 is SQVTM and CDR2 is ANQGSEA. V lost 0 bases, J lost 0 bases, and 4 bases stayed unmatched. The CDR3 here is CSVEDRGTGSYEQYF. The DNA of the CDR3 is TGCAGCGTTGAAGATCGCGGGACAGGCTCCTACGAGCAGTACTTC.

This clonotype was observed many times. The gene calls are TRBV9 and TRBJ1-1; D is uncertain. The length of the CDR3 is 14 residues. Germline-derived CDR1 and CDR2 are SGDLS and YYNGEE. V shed 0 bases and J shed 5 bases, with 11 bases lying between them. The CDR3 reads CASSVGAGWTEAFF. As DNA, the CDR3 is TGTGCCAGCAGCGTAGGAGCGGGCTGGACTGAAGCTTTCTTT.

This clonotype was observed a handful of times. The V and J genes are TRBV6-5 and TRBJ2-3, with D perhaps matching TRBD1 (5 bases). This CDR3 is built from 16 residues. Trimming left V 0 bases short and J 0 bases short, with 10 bases between. Germline CDR1 reads MNHEY; CDR2 reads SVGAGI. The CDR3 region is CASSYSTGPSTDTQYF. The CDR3 region has the DNA TGTGCCAGCAGTTACTCTACAGGCCCTAGCACAGATACGCAGTATTTT.